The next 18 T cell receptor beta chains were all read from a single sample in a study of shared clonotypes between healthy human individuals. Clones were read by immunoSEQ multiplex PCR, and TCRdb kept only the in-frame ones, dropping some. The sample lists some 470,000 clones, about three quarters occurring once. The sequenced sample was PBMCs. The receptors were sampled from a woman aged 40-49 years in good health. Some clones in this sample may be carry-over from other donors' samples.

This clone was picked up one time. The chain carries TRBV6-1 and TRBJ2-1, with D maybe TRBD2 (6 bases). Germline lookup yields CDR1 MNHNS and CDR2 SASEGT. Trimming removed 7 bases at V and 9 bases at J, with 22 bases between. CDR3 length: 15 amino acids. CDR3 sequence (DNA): TGTGCCAGCACTCTTACCGGGACTCTTGAGGGTGAGCAGTTCTTC. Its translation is CASTLTGTLEGEQFF.

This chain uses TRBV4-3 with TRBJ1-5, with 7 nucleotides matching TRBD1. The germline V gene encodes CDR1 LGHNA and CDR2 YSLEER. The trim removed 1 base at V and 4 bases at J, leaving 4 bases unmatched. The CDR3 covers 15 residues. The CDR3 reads CASSQGIQGNQPQHF. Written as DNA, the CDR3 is TGCGCCAGCAGCCAAGGCATACAGGGGAATCAGCCCCAGCATTTT.

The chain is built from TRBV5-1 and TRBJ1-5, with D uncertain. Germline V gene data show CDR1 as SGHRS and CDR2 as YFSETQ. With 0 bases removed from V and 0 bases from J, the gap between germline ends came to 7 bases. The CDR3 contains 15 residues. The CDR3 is CASSLVGDSNQPQHF. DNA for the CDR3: TGCGCCAGCAGCTTGGTTGGGGATAGCAATCAGCCCCAGCATTTT. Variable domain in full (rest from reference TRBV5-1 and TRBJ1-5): KAGVTQTPRYLIKTRGQQVTLSCSPISGHRSVSWYQQTPGQGLQFLFEYFSETQRNKGNFPGRFSGRQFSNSRSEMNVSTLELGDSALYLCASSLVGDSNQPQHFGDGTRLSIL.

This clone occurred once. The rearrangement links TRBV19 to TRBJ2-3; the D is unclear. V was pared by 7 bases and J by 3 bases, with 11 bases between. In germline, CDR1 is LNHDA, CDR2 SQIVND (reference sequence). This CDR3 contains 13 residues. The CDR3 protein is CASTEGRTDTQYF. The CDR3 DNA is TGTGCCAGTACGGAAGGTAGGACAGATACGCAGTATTTT.

The CDR3, as DNA: TGTGCCATCAGTGAGTCTCGCCCTGGATCTAATAGTTACGAGCAGTACTTC. Amino acids: CAISESRPGSNSYEQYF. The chain links TRBV10-3 to TRBJ2-7; D gene ambiguous. Deletions cut 0 bases from V and 4 bases from J, with 19 bases between. This CDR3 comprises 17 residues. In germline, CDR1 is ENHRY, CDR2 SYGVKD.

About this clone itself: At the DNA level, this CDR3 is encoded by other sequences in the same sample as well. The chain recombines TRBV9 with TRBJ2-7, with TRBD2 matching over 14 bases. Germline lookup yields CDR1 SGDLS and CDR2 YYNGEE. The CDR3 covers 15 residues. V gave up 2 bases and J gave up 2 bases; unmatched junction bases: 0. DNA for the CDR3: TGTGCCAGCAGCGTGGGACTAGCGGGAGCCTACGAGCAGTACTTC. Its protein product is CASSVGLAGAYEQYF.

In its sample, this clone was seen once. The CDR3 DNA sequence: TGTGCCAGCAGCTTTGGCGGGGTGAGGCGGGCCAACGTCCTGACTTTC. This sequence encodes CASSFGGVRRANVLTF. The chain recombines TRBV11-2 with TRBJ2-6; TRBD2 is a possible D gene (6 bases). CDR1 is SGHAT, CDR2 FQNNGV, per germline. V was shortened by 3 bases and J by 5 bases, with 14 bases between the two germline ends. This CDR3 has 16 residues.

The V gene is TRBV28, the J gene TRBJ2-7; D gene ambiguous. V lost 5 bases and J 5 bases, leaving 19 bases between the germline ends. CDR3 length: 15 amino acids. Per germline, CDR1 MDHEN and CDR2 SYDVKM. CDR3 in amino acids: CASSTTGHTKNEQYF. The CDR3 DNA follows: TGTGCCAGCAGTACCACGGGCCACACGAAGAACGAGCAGTACTTC.

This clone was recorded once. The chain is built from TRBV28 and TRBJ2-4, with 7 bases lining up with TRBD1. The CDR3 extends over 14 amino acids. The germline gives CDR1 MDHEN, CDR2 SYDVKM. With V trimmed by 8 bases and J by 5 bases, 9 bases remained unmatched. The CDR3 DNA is TGTGCCAGCGGAATCCGGGACAGACAAAACATTCAGTACTTC. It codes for CASGIRDRQNIQYF.

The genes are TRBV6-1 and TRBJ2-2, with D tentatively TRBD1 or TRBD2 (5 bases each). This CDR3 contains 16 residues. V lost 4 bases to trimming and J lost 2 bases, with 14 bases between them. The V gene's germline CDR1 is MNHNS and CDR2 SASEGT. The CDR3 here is CASSGDRYTNTGELFF. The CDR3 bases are TGTGCCAGCAGTGGGGACCGTTATACTAACACCGGGGAGCTGTTTTTT.

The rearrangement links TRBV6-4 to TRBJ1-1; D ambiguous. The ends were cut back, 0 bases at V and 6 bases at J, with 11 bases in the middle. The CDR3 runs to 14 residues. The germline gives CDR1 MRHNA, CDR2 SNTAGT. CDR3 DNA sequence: TGTGCCAGCAGTGACTCAGGTCAGACGTCTGAAGCTTTCTTT. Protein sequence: CASSDSGQTSEAFF.

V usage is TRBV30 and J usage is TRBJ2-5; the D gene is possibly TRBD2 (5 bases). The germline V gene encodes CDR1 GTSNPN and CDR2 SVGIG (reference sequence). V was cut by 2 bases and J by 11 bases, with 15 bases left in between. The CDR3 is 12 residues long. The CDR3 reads CAWSPAGDLQYF. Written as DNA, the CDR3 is TGTGCCTGGAGTCCCGCCGGGGATCTTCAGTACTTC.

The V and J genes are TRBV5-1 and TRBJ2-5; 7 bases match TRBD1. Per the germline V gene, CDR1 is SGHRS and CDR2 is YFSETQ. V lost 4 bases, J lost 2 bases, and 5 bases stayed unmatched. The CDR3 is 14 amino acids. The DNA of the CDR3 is TGCGCCAGCAGCCCCGACAGGGAACAAGAGACCCAGTACTTC. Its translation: CASSPDREQETQYF.

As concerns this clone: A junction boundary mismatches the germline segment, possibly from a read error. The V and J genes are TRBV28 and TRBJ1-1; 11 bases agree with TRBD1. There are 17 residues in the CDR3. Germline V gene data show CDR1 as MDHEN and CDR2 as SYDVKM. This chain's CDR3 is CVSRVPGQGAPNTEAFF. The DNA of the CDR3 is TGTGTCAGCAGAGTTCCTGGACAGGGGGCTCCGAACACTGAAGCTTTCTTT. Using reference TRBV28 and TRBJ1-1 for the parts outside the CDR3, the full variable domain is DVKVTQSSRYLVKRTGEKVFLECVQDMDHENMFWYRQDPGLGLRLIYFSYDVKMKEKGDIPEGYSVSREKKERFSLILESASTNQTSMYLCVSRVPGQGAPNTEAFFGQGTRLTVV.

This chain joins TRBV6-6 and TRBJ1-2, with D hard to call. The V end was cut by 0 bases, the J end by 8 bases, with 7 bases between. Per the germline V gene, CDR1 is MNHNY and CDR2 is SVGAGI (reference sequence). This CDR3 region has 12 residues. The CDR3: CASSYSVWGYTF. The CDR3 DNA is TGTGCCAGCAGTTACTCGGTCTGGGGCTACACCTTC.

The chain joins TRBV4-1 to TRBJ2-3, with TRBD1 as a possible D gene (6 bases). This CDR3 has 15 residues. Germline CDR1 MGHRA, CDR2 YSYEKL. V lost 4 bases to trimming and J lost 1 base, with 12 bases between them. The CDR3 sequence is CASSLYQGRTDTQYF. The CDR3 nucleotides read TGCGCCAGCAGCCTCTACCAGGGGCGCACAGATACGCAGTATTTT.

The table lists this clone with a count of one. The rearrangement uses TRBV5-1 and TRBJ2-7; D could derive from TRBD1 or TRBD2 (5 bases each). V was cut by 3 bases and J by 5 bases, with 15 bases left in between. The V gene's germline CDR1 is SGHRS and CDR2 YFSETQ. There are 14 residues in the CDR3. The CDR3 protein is CASSWGRMGDEQYF. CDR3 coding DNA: TGCGCCAGCAGCTGGGGACGGATGGGCGACGAGCAGTACTTC.

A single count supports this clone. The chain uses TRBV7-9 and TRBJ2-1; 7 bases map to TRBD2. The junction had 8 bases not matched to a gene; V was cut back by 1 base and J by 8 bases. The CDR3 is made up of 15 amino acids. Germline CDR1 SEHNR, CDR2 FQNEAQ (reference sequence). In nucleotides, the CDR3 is TGTGCCAGCAGCTTAGACGGGCGGGAGCACGATGAGCAGTTCTTC. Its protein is CASSLDGREHDEQFF. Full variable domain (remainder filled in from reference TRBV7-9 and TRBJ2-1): DTGVSQNPRHKITKRGQNVTFRCDPISEHNRLYWYRQTLGQGPEFLTYFQNEAQLEKSRLLSDRFSAERPKGSFSTLEIQRTEQGDSAMYLCASSLDGREHDEQFFGPGTRLTVL.